The subject of this entry is one T cell receptor beta chain. Only in-frame clones appear in the TCRdb table, and some are missing; sequencing was by immunoSEQ multiplex PCR. The sample carries under 120,000 clones, around 79% recorded once. The sample comes from a study of blood T cell repertoires in COVID-19. The CDR3 spans 15 residues. Germline V gene lookup returns CDR1 SEHNR and CDR2 FQNEAQ (reference sequence). With V trimmed by 5 bases and J by 5 bases, 8 bases remained unmatched. The specimen sequenced was peripheral blood. The chain has TRBV7-9 and TRBJ2-1, with 8 nucleotides matching TRBD1. The sequence came from a man aged 70 or older with active or convalescent COVID-19. Written as DNA, the CDR3 is TGTGCCAGCAGCGAGTGGGCAGGGGGCCACAATGAGCAGTTCTTC. It encodes CASSEWAGGHNEQFF.